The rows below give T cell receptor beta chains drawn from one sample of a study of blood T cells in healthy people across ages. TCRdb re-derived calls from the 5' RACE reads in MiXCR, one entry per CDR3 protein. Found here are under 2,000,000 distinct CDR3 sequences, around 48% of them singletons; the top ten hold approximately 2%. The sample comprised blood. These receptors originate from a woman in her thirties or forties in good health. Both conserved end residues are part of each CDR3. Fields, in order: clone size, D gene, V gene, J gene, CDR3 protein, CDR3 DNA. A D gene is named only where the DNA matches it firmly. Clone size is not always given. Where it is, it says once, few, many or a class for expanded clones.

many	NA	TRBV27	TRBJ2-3	CASSLAQSTDTQYF	TGTGCCAGCAGCTTAGCCCAGTCCACAGATACGCAGTATTTT
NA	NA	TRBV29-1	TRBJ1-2	CSGVAGDSYGYTF	TGCAGCGGTGTGGCAGGGGATAGCTATGGCTACACCTTC
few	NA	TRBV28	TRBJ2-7	CASSEDPTYEQYF	TGTGCCAGCAGTGAGGACCCGACCTACGAGCAGTACTTC
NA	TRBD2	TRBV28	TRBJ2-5	CASSPFGGVSQRETQYF	TGTGCCAGCAGCCCCTTCGGGGGGGTTAGCCAACGGGAGACCCAGTACTTC
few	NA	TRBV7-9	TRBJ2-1	CASSSFDRSSYNEQFF	TGTGCCAGCAGCTCATTTGACAGGAGCTCCTACAATGAGCAGTTCTTC
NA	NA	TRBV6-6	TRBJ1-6	CASGPTGSPLHF	TGTGCCAGCGGACCAACGGGGTCACCCCTCCACTTT
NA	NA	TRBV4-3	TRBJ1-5	CASSQDRELPQHF	TGCGCCAGCAGCCAAGATCGGGAACTGCCCCAGCATTTT
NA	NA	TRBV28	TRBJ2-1	CASSFGGGRNNEQFF	TGTGCCAGCAGTTTTGGTGGTGGCCGGAACAATGAGCAGTTCTTC
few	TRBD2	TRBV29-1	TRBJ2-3	CSVEDSGGAPSDTQYF	TGCAGCGTTGAAGATAGCGGGGGCGCTCCCTCAGATACGCAGTATTTT
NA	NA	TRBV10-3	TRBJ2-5	CATLGDEETQYF	TGTGCCACCTTGGGGGACGAAGAGACCCAGTACTTC
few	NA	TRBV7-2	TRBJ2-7	CASSPQRSYEQYF	TGTGCCAGCAGCCCTCAACGGTCCTACGAGCAGTACTTC
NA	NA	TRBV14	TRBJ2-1	CASSQALESLRNEQFF	TGTGCCAGCAGCCAGGCATTAGAGTCCTTACGCAATGAGCAGTTCTTC
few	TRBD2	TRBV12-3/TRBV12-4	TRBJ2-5	CASSFLGLGQGETQYF	TGTGCCAGCAGTTTCCTCGGACTAGGGCAGGGAGAGACCCAGTACTTC
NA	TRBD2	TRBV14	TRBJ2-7	CASSPRTSGGPYEQYF	TGTGCCAGCAGCCCTCGGACTAGCGGGGGCCCTTACGAGCAGTACTTC
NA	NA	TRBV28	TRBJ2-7	CASSAAGIDEQYF	TGTGCCAGCAGTGCGGCAGGGATAGACGAGCAGTACTTC
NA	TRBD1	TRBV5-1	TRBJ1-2	CASSSGTAPITF	TGCGCCAGCAGCTCCGGGACAGCCCCCATCACCTTC
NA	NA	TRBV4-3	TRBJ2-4	CASSQDPLEGNILYF	TGCGCCAGCAGCCAAGACCCGTTGGAGGGAAACATTCTGTACTTC
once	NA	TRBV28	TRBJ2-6	CASGGHHSGANVLTF	TGTGCCAGCGGGGGACACCACTCTGGGGCCAACGTCCTGACTTTC
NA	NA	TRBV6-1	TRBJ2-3	CASSDSKLDTKYF	TGTGCCAGTTCGGACAGTAAACTCGATACGAAGTATTTT
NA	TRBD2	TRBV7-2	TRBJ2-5	CASSLEGLAGGPETQYF	TGTGCCAGCAGCTTAGAGGGGTTAGCGGGGGGGCCGGAGACCCAGTACTTC
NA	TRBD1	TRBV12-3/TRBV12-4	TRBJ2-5	CASSLRAGGVGETQYF	TGTGCCAGCAGTTTACGGGCAGGGGGCGTGGGAGAGACCCAGTACTTC
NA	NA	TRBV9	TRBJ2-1	CASSVSGSMDRDNEQFF	TGTGCCAGCAGCGTATCTGGTTCTATGGACAGAGACAATGAGCAGTTCTTC
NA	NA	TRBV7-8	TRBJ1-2	CASSLLLGGANYGYTF	TGTGCCAGCAGCTTACTGCTGGGAGGGGCTAACTATGGCTACACCTTC
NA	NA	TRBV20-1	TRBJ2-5	CSALGRRNRSQYF	TGCAGTGCTCTGGGACGGCGTAACAGGTCCCAGTACTTC
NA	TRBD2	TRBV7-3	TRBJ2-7	CASSFGAGGGPRLKNEQYF	TGTGCCAGCAGCTTCGGGGCAGGCGGGGGTCCCCGCCTTAAAAATGAGCAGTACTTC
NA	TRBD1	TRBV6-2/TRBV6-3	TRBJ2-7	CASSWTGAGLSSYEQYF	TGTGCCAGCAGTTGGACAGGGGCTGGGTTAAGCTCCTACGAGCAGTACTTC
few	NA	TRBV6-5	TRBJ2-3	CASRETTDTQYF	TGTGCCAGCAGGGAGACCACAGATACGCAGTATTTT
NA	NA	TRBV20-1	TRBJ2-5	CSARDYSMAYQETQYF	TGCAGTGCTAGAGATTACAGTATGGCCTACCAAGAGACCCAGTACTTC
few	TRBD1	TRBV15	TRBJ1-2	CATSSVGRGRNNYGYTF	TGTGCCACCAGCAGTGTGGGCAGGGGGCGAAATAACTATGGCTACACCTTC
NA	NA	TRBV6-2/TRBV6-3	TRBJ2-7	CASSYRQGRVNEQYF	TGTGCCAGCAGTTATCGCCAGGGGAGGGTCAACGAGCAGTACTTC
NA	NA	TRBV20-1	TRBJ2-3	CSARDLAGANTDTQYF	TGCAGTGCTAGAGATCTGGCGGGGGCCAACACAGATACGCAGTATTTT
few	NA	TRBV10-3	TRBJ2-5	CAISGAQQETQYF	TGTGCCATCAGTGGGGCTCAGCAGGAGACCCAGTACTTC
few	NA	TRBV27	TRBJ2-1	CASTNTGLSNEQFF	TGTGCCAGCACCAATACAGGACTCAGCAATGAGCAGTTCTTC
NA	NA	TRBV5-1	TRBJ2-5	CASSLAALGGRQLQETQYF	TGCGCCAGCAGCTTGGCCGCCCTGGGCGGCAGACAATTACAAGAGACCCAGTACTTC
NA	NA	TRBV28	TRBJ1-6	CASSLEQAYNSPLHF	TGTGCCAGCAGTTTAGAACAGGCATATAATTCACCCCTCCACTTT
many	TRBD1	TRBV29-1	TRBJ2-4	CSAGRGTKNIQYF	TGCAGCGCCGGCAGGGGGACCAAAAACATTCAGTACTTC
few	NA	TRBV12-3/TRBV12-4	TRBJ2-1	CASSTTRHGIYNEQFF	TGTGCCAGCAGCACAACTAGGCACGGAATCTACAATGAGCAGTTCTTC
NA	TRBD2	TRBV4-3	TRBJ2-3	CASSQGRTSGGAGDTQYF	TGCGCCAGCAGCCAAGGCCGGACTAGCGGGGGGGCGGGAGATACGCAGTATTTT
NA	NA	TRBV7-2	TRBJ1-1	CASTFFRGRAEAFF	TGTGCCAGCACCTTCTTCCGGGGGAGGGCTGAAGCTTTCTTT
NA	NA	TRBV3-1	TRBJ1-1	CASSQERGRILNTEAFF	TGTGCCAGCAGCCAAGAACGAGGCAGGATCTTGAACACTGAAGCTTTCTTT
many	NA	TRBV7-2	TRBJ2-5	CASSPPRGETQYF	TGTGCCAGCAGCCCACCCAGGGGCGAGACCCAGTACTTC
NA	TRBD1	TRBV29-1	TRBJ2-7	CGVETPGQGIGYEQYF	TGCGGCGTTGAAACCCCGGGACAGGGGATAGGTTACGAGCAGTACTTC
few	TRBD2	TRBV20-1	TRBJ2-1	CSASGTIYNEQFF	TGCAGTGCTAGCGGGACTATCTACAATGAGCAGTTCTTC
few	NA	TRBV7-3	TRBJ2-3	CASSPDPADTQYF	TGTGCCAGCAGCCCGGACCCGGCAGATACGCAGTATTTT
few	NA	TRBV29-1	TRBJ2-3	CSVEGDWKSTDTQYF	TGCAGCGTTGAAGGGGACTGGAAAAGCACAGATACGCAGTATTTT
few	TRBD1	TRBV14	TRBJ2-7	CASSHQYGQGAYEQYF	TGTGCCAGCAGCCACCAGTATGGACAGGGGGCTTACGAGCAGTACTTC
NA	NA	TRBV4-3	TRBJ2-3	CASSAQSRPADTQYF	TGCGCCAGCAGCGCACAATCCCGGCCCGCAGATACGCAGTATTTT
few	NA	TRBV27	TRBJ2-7	CASSLSQGDYEQYF	TGTGCCAGCAGTCTATCACAGGGAGACTACGAGCAGTACTTC
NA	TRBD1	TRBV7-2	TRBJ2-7	CASSKPGQGKYEQYF	TGTGCCAGCAGCAAACCGGGACAGGGGAAATACGAGCAGTACTTC
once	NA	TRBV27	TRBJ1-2	CASGRGDGYTF	TGTGCCAGCGGCCGTGGAGACGGCTACACCTTC
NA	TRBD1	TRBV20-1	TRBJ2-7	CSARWWTGASYEQYF	TGCAGTGCTAGATGGTGGACAGGGGCTTCCTACGAGCAGTACTTC
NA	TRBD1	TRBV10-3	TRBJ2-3	CAISSYGTGEDTQYF	TGTGCCATCAGTTCCTACGGGACAGGGGAAGATACGCAGTATTTT
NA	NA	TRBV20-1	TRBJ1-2	CSARVTREIGGYTF	TGCAGTGCTAGAGTCACCAGGGAAATTGGGGGCTACACCTTC
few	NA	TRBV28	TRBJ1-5	CASRLTIFGGSNQPQHF	TGTGCCAGCAGACTAACAATATTTGGGGGAAGCAATCAGCCCCAGCATTTT
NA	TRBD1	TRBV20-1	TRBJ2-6	CSASRGLPLSGANVLTF	TGCAGTGCTTCCAGGGGGCTCCCCCTCTCTGGGGCCAACGTCCTGACTTTC
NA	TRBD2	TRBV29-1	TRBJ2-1	CSGAVAGGTYNEQFF	TGCAGCGGCGCGGTAGCGGGGGGGACCTACAATGAGCAGTTCTTC
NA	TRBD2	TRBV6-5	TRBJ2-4	CASSWGEAGASGIQYF	TGTGCCAGCAGCTGGGGAGAAGCGGGGGCCTCCGGCATTCAGTACTTC
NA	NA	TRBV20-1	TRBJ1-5	CSAREGQYSNQPQHF	TGCAGTGCTAGAGAGGGCCAATATAGCAATCAGCCCCAGCATTTT
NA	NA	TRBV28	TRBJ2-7	CASSLRDRRLGAYEQYF	TGTGCCAGCAGTTTGCGGGATCGGCGACTTGGAGCTTACGAGCAGTACTTC